This T cell receptor beta chain derives from a study of blood T cells in healthy people across ages. It was approximately 10 milliliters of peripheral blood that were drawn from each donor. The second PCR ran roughly 6 to 11 cycles with a sample-barcoded 5' primer and J-beta primers. TCRdb re-derived calls from the 5' RACE reads in MiXCR, one entry per CDR3 protein. The sample lists around 800,000 distinct CDR3 sequences, 40% to 50% occurring once. CDR3 size: 15 residues. The V gene's germline CDR1 is SGDLS and CDR2 YYNGEE. J lost 9 bases, V lost 4 bases, and 13 bases had no gene match. The chain employs TRBV9 and TRBJ2-3; 8 bases agree with TRBD1. Sequencing used blood. The TCR comes from a man in his sixties in good health. The CDR3 nucleotides read TGTGCCAGCAGCCCACCACAGGGGGAGAGAGAGACGCAGTATTTT. This gives the protein CASSPPQGERETQYF.